Shown below are 27 T cell receptor beta chains from a single sample sequenced in a study of a mutant IDH1 vaccine in newly diagnosed glioma. Time point noted: week 47, end of study. A 20-mer mutant IDH1 peptide at 300 ug was injected subcutaneously with topical imiquimod. Repertoires were generated with immunoSEQ multiplex PCR, while TCRdb's copy carries only in-frame clones and drops some. This sample has approximately 60,000 clones, with around 83% found just once. These TCRs are of unknown antigen specificity. The sample here was PBMCs, taken from a glioma patient whose treatment included an IDH1 peptide vaccine. The source of these receptors is a man aged 25-40 years with glioma.

The rearrangement uses TRBV4-1 and TRBJ1-1; D perhaps matches TRBD1 (6 bases). This CDR3 spans 14 amino acids. Per the germline V gene, CDR1 is MGHRA and CDR2 is YSYEKL. V lost 4 bases and J 1 base, leaving 10 bases between the germline ends. CDR3 region: CASSRTGPNTEAFF. The CDR3 DNA sequence: TGCGCCAGCAGCCGTACAGGGCCGAACACTGAAGCTTTCTTT.

This clone appeared once. The gene calls are TRBV19 and TRBJ2-1; 7 positions agree with TRBD1. V dropped 7 bases and J dropped 4; count of bases not matched to a gene: 4. The germline V gene has CDR1 LNHDA and CDR2 SQIVND (reference sequence). CDR3 length: 13 amino acids. The CDR3 region has the DNA TGTGCCAGTACCGGGACAGCTTACAATGAGCAGTTCTTC. Its protein is CASTGTAYNEQFF. Variable domain in full (rest from reference TRBV19 and TRBJ2-1): DGGITQSPKYLFRKEGQNVTLSCEQNLNHDAMYWYRQDPGQGLRLIYYSQIVNDFQKGDIAEGYSVSREKKESFPLTVTSAQKNPTAFYLCASTGTAYNEQFFGPGTRLTVL.

V and J are TRBV5-5 and TRBJ2-7, with 11 bases identical to TRBD1. The CDR3 consists of 16 residues. CDR1 and CDR2 (germline): SGHKS, YYEKEE (reference sequence). V lost 4 bases and J lost 2; bases outside the gene matches: 8. The CDR3 loop reads CASSNYGTGGTYEQYF. In DNA form, the CDR3 reads TGTGCCAGCAGCAACTACGGGACAGGGGGAACCTACGAGCAGTACTTC.

The chain has TRBV19 and TRBJ2-7; TRBD1 matches 7 bases. CDR1 and CDR2 from the germline V gene are LNHDA and SQIVND (reference sequence). The CDR3 contains 13 residues. V lost 6 bases and J lost 2; bases outside the gene matches: 4. The CDR3 sequence: CASRQGVAYEQYF. Here the CDR3 DNA reads TGTGCCAGTAGGCAGGGGGTGGCCTACGAGCAGTACTTC. The variable domain in full, completed from reference TRBV19 and TRBJ2-7, reads DGGITQSPKYLFRKEGQNVTLSCEQNLNHDAMYWYRQDPGQGLRLIYYSQIVNDFQKGDIAEGYSVSREKKESFPLTVTSAQKNPTAFYLCASRQGVAYEQYFGPGTRLTVT.

The chain is built from TRBV5-1 and TRBJ2-7, with no clear D. The V and J ends lost 2 bases and 10 bases respectively, with 16 bases between them. The CDR3 runs to 13 residues. The germline CDR1 and CDR2 sequences are SGHRS and YFSETQ. Here the CDR3 DNA reads TGCGCCAGCAGCTTTCAAGGGATTACACCCCAGTACTTC. Protein sequence: CASSFQGITPQYF.

J is TRBJ1-1 and V is TRBV11-2, with a possible D match to TRBD1 (6 bases). The CDR3 loop spans 18 amino acids. The V and J ends lost 2 bases and 1 base respectively, with 20 bases between them. Germline V gene lookup returns CDR1 SGHAT and CDR2 FQNNGV. The CDR3 DNA reads as TGTGCCAGCAGCTTATATCGTGGGGGCGGCAGCCGGAACACTGAAGCTTTCTTT. Its translation is CASSLYRGGGSRNTEAFF. Full variable domain (missing parts from reference TRBV11-2 and TRBJ1-1): EAGVAQSPRYKIIEKRQSVAFWCNPISGHATLYWYQQILGQGPKLLIQFQNNGVVDDSQLPKDRFSAERLKGVDSTLKIQPAKLEDSAVYLCASSLYRGGGSRNTEAFFGQGTRLTVV.

The chain employs TRBV29-1 and TRBJ1-1, with unresolved D. Germline V lookup: CDR1 SQVTM, CDR2 ANQGSEA. This CDR3 has 11 amino acids. Trimming stripped 7 bases from V and 5 bases from J, with 11 bases between. CDR3 nucleotides: TGCAGCGCCCGCGAGGGAACTGAAGCTTTCTTT. Translation gives CSAREGTEAFF. The complete variable domain, with remaining parts taken from reference TRBV29-1 and TRBJ1-1, reads SAVISQKPSRDICQRGTSLTIQCQVDSQVTMMFWYRQQPGQSLTLIATANQGSEATYESGFVIDKFPISRPNLTFSTLTVSNMSPEDSSIYLCSAREGTEAFFGQGTRLTVV.

This chain joins TRBV25-1 and TRBJ1-2; D not certain. This CDR3 contains 13 residues. V lost 10 bases, J lost 3 bases, and 15 bases lay in between. Germline CDR1 and CDR2: MGHDK and SYGVNS. In nucleotides, the CDR3 is TGTGCCACCTCTTCCGGATCCCACTATGGCTACACCTTC. It specifies CATSSGSHYGYTF.

This sequence joins TRBV5-6 and TRBJ2-3; 8 bases fit TRBD1. Germline V lookup: CDR1 SGHDT, CDR2 YYEEEE. This CDR3 has 15 amino acids. J lost 0 bases, V lost 4 bases, and 4 bases had no gene match. The CDR3 DNA reads as TGTGCCAGCAGCCCCAGGACAGGGAGCACAGATACGCAGTATTTT. It is translated as CASSPRTGSTDTQYF.

The chain carries TRBV6-5 and TRBJ1-2, with D hard to call. The germline V gene encodes CDR1 MNHEY and CDR2 SVGAGI. The CDR3 runs 14 residues. V dropped 5 bases and J dropped 0 bases, with 10 bases sitting between them. CDR3 sequence: CASSRVKSNYGYTF. The CDR3 DNA reads as TGTGCCAGCAGTAGGGTCAAATCTAACTATGGCTACACCTTC.

The CDR3 DNA reads TGTGCCAGCAGCCAGGCACTAGCGGGGGGGCAAAGGTCAGATACGCAGTATTTT. Amino acid sequence: CASSQALAGGQRSDTQYF. V usage is TRBV4-2 and J usage is TRBJ2-3; 13 nucleotides align to TRBD2. CDR1 is LGHNA, CDR2 YNFKEQ, per germline. V lost 3 bases, J lost 4 bases, and 10 bases stayed unmatched. The CDR3 length is 18 residues.

V usage is TRBV9 and J usage is TRBJ2-1; TRBD1 agrees at 7 bases. The length of the CDR3 is 16 residues. Germline V lookup: CDR1 SGDLS, CDR2 YYNGEE. Unmatched junction bases numbered 5, after V lost 2 bases and J lost 0 bases. The CDR3 loop reads CASSVGTASSYNEQFF. The CDR3 DNA sequence: TGTGCCAGCAGCGTCGGGACAGCGAGCTCCTACAATGAGCAGTTCTTC.

This chain uses TRBV29-1 with TRBJ1-2; 9 bases align to TRBD1. The J segment lost 8 bases and the V segment lost 4 bases, leaving 5 bases of the junction unmatched. Looked up from germline, CDR1 is SQVTM and CDR2 is ANQGSEA. The CDR3 runs to 12 residues. The CDR3 sequence: CSVVTGGFGYTF. CDR3 in DNA: TGCAGCGTTGTAACAGGGGGCTTCGGCTACACCTTC. Drawing the rest from reference TRBV29-1 and TRBJ1-2, the complete variable domain is SAVISQKPSRDICQRGTSLTIQCQVDSQVTMMFWYRQQPGQSLTLIATANQGSEATYESGFVIDKFPISRPNLTFSTLTVSNMSPEDSSIYLCSVVTGGFGYTFGSGTRLTVV.

The CDR3: CAISELGQINEKLFF. The CDR3 nucleotides are TGTGCCATCAGTGAGTTGGGACAGATAAATGAAAAACTGTTTTTT. The chain couples TRBV10-3 to TRBJ1-4, with 7 bases that match TRBD1. J lost 5 bases, V lost 1 base, and 4 bases had no gene match. Germline assignment: CDR1 ENHRY and CDR2 SYGVKD. CDR3 length: 15 amino acids.

The V gene is TRBV29-1, the J gene TRBJ1-2; TRBD1 might be the D (5 bases). V was shortened by 8 bases and J by 7 bases, with 20 bases between the two germline ends. CDR1 and CDR2 (germline): SQVTM, ANQGSEA. The CDR3 loop spans 13 amino acids. CDR3 sequence (DNA): TGCAGCTCTAAAGGGGACGCAGGCGGTGGCTACACCTTC. Translated, it gives CSSKGDAGGGYTF.

The genes are TRBV4-1 and TRBJ1-2; TRBD1 might be the D (5 bases). This CDR3 contains 16 residues. Germline V CDR1 and CDR2: MGHRA, YSYEKL. V was cut by 0 bases and J by 4 bases, with 15 bases left in between. DNA for the CDR3: TGCGCCAGCAGCCAAGATCCAGTCGACAGCATCTATGGCTACACCTTC. As protein: CASSQDPVDSIYGYTF.

This chain uses TRBV7-8 with TRBJ2-3, with a weak D call TRBD2 (6 bases). Trimming removed 2 bases from V and 4 bases from J, with 13 bases in between. The V gene's germline CDR1 is SGHVS and CDR2 FQNEAQ. This CDR3 is 15 amino acids long. Here the CDR3 reads CASSLSGRGSDTQYF. CDR3 bases: TGTGCCAGCAGCTTATCGGGGCGGGGCTCAGATACGCAGTATTTT.

The chain uses TRBV2 and TRBJ2-6; D is perhaps TRBD1 (6 bases). The length of the CDR3 is 14 residues. V was pared by 5 bases and J by 4 bases, with 9 bases between. Germline V gives CDR1 SNHLY, CDR2 FYNNEI. The CDR3 DNA reads as TGTGCCAGCAGTCAGGGGTACGGGGCCAACGTCCTGACTTTC. It codes for CASSQGYGANVLTF.

This sequence joins TRBV5-1 and TRBJ2-5; D possibly uses TRBD1 or TRBD2 (6 bases each). CDR3 length: 15 residues. CDR1 and CDR2 from the germline V gene are SGHRS and YFSETQ. Trimming removed 4 bases at V and 5 bases at J, with 18 bases between. CDR3 amino acids: CASSDQRARGETQYF. CDR3 coding DNA: TGCGCCAGCAGCGACCAGCGGGCGAGGGGGGAGACCCAGTACTTC.

This chain connects TRBV28 to TRBJ2-5, with 12 bases matching TRBD2. The CDR3 extends over 17 amino acids. After removal of 4 bases from V and 8 bases from J, the junction contained 14 bases not matched to a gene. Per germline, CDR1 MDHEN and CDR2 SYDVKM. The DNA of the CDR3 is TGTGCCAGCAGTTCCCATGGACTAGCGGGGAACCCGGGTACCCAGTACTTC. Its protein product is CASSSHGLAGNPGTQYF.

The chain recombines TRBV13 with TRBJ1-3, with 7 nucleotides matching TRBD1. V lost 5 bases to trimming and J lost 4 bases; unmatched junction nucleotides: 11. Germline assignment: CDR1 PRHDT and CDR2 FYEKMQ (reference sequence). This CDR3 is built from 16 residues. This CDR3 reads CASSEATGKAGNTIYF. The CDR3, as DNA: TGTGCCAGCAGCGAAGCGACAGGGAAAGCCGGAAACACCATATATTTT.

The chain has TRBV5-5 and TRBJ1-1; D gene unclear. Per the germline V gene, CDR1 is SGHKS and CDR2 is YYEKEE (reference sequence). V was trimmed by 4 bases and J by 7 bases, leaving 14 bases between them. This CDR3 region has 13 residues. Here the CDR3 DNA reads TGTGCCAGCAGCCCCTCGACAATCGTTGAAGCTTTCTTT. Its translation: CASSPSTIVEAFF.

V and J are TRBV2 and TRBJ1-3, with a possible D match to TRBD1 (5 bases). CDR1 SNHLY and CDR2 FYNNEI come from the germline V gene. This CDR3 region has 15 residues. Trimming cost V 0 bases and J 1 base, with 7 bases left between them. The CDR3 coding sequence is TGTGCCAGCAGTGAAGCGGGGGGGTCTGGAAACACCATATATTTT. This encodes CASSEAGGSGNTIYF.

This chain connects TRBV7-9 to TRBJ1-2; TRBD1 matches at 12 bases. The CDR3 spans 18 residues. V dropped 1 base and J dropped 6; count of bases not matched to a gene: 12. Germline V gene lookup returns CDR1 SEHNR and CDR2 FQNEAQ (reference sequence). CDR3 DNA: TGTGCCAGCAGCTTAGGAGCCCGGGACAGGGGGCTTATTCATGGCTACACCTTC. It specifies CASSLGARDRGLIHGYTF.

The chain combines TRBV7-9 with TRBJ1-2, with TRBD1 as a possible D gene (5 bases). This CDR3 has 17 amino acids. V lost 1 base, J lost 0 bases, and 15 bases lay in between. The germline V gene encodes CDR1 SEHNR and CDR2 FQNEAQ (reference sequence). CDR3 residues: CASSLGSWDGANYGYTF. The DNA for the CDR3 is TGTGCCAGCAGCTTAGGGTCTTGGGACGGAGCTAACTATGGCTACACCTTC. The full variable domain, in which reference TRBV7-9 and TRBJ1-2 provide the parts outside the CDR3, is DTGVSQNPRHKITKRGQNVTFRCDPISEHNRLYWYRQTLGQGPEFLTYFQNEAQLEKSRLLSDRFSAERPKGSFSTLEIQRTEQGDSAMYLCASSLGSWDGANYGYTFGSGTRLTVV.

This chain uses TRBV7-2 with TRBJ1-1; 8 positions agree with TRBD1. The junction had 13 bases not matched to a gene; V was cut back by 5 bases and J by 8 bases. Germline V gene lookup returns CDR1 SGHTA and CDR2 FQGNSA. The CDR3 is made up of 15 amino acids. The DNA for the CDR3 is TGTGCCAGCAGCACCAATAGACAGGGGAGCTACGAAGCTTTCTTT. It encodes CASSTNRQGSYEAFF. Combining the CDR3 with reference TRBV7-2 and TRBJ1-1 gives the whole variable domain GAGVSQSPSNKVTEKGKDVELRCDPISGHTALYWYRQSLGQGLEFLIYFQGNSAPDKSGLPSDRFSAERTGGSVSTLTIQRTQQEDSAVYLCASSTNRQGSYEAFFGQGTRLTVV.

The chain carries TRBV2 and TRBJ1-5; D remains ambiguous. CDR1 is SNHLY, CDR2 FYNNEI, per germline. V lost 5 bases and J lost 1, with 9 bases in between. The CDR3 has 14 residues. The CDR3 coding sequence is TGTGCCAGCAGTCTCACCGGGAGCAATCAGCCCCAGCATTTT. It translates to CASSLTGSNQPQHF. The whole variable domain, remainder taken from reference TRBV2 and TRBJ1-5, is EPEVTQTPSHQVTQMGQEVILRCVPISNHLYFYWYRQILGQKVEFLVSFYNNEISEKSEIFDDQFSVERPDGSNFTLKIRSTKLEDSAMYFCASSLTGSNQPQHFGDGTRLSIL.